These 28 T cell receptor beta chains share one sample of origin, sequenced in a study of naive and memory T cell subsets (dated 2017 in TCRdb). The sample's treatment or condition label is to be understood as: skin biopsy from PPD injection site in Mantoux-positive individual. Using 3' ligation of a UMI-containing oligonucleotide to TCR cDNA, the study laid out a robust and sensitive protocol to amplify, sequence and analyze TCRs. The library was generated by UMI-ligation and nested PCR. The instrument given in TCRdb is Illumina MiSeq. The ligated cDNA was amplified in four rounds of PCR with nested alpha and beta constant region primers together with the SP2 primer. TCRdb itself trimmed the public reads at Q25 with fastp, ran MiXCR and retained productive beta chains. CDR3 protein duplicates are merged, each entry listing the most common genes and DNA. The sample table holds about 30,000 distinct CDR3 sequences, of which under 8.5% were seen once. Approximately 2.8% of the sample comes from the top ten.

The sample in question was skin, obtained from a tuberculin skin test site. These receptors originate from an adult in good health.

The chain has TRBV7-3 and TRBJ2-2; D remains ambiguous. The CDR3 extends over 17 amino acids. In germline, CDR1 is SGHTA, CDR2 FQGTGA. Trimming removed 4 bases at V and 2 bases at J, with 17 bases between. CDR3 DNA sequence: TGTGCCAGCAGCTCATACCCCGAGACACCTAACACCGGGGAGCTGTTTTTT. This sequence encodes CASSSYPETPNTGELFF.

By frequency in the sample, this clonotype is medium-sized. This rearrangement joins TRBV3-1 to TRBJ2-7; 11 bases line up with TRBD2. CDR3 length equals 17 residues. V was pared by 4 bases and J by 1 base, with 9 bases of the junction left unmatched. Germline values: CDR1 LGHDT, CDR2 YNNKEL (reference sequence). This CDR3 is CASSPRASGGLSYEQYF. DNA for the CDR3: TGTGCCAGCAGCCCACGGGCTAGCGGGGGGCTTTCCTACGAGCAGTACTTC.

This clonotype is classed as medium-sized. J is TRBJ2-1 and V is TRBV14; tentative D call: TRBD2 (6 bases). The V end was cut by 0 bases, the J end by 4 bases, with 16 bases between. This CDR3 contains 17 residues. The germline V gene has CDR1 SGHDN and CDR2 FVKESK. The CDR3 loop is CASSQDLVAGRYNEQFF. CDR3 in DNA: TGTGCCAGCAGCCAAGATTTAGTGGCGGGGCGGTACAATGAGCAGTTCTTC.

This clonotype appeared many times. The CDR3 region has the DNA TGTGCCAGCAGCTCACAGGGGGCAGGTCAGCCCCAGCATTTT. Translating gives CASSSQGAGQPQHF. The chain couples TRBV7-2 to TRBJ1-5; 9 bases map to TRBD1. This CDR3 has 14 residues. V gave up 4 bases and J gave up 6 bases; unmatched junction bases: 4. CDR1 and CDR2 (germline): SGHTA, FQGNSA. Looking up the rest from reference TRBV7-2 and TRBJ1-5 gives the full variable domain: GAGVSQSPSNKVTEKGKDVELRCDPISGHTALYWYRQSLGQGLEFLIYFQGNSAPDKSGLPSDRFSAERTGGSVSTLTIQRTQQEDSAVYLCASSSQGAGQPQHFGDGTRLSIL.

The rearrangement joins TRBV20-1 to TRBJ1-5; no clear D gene. The CDR3 totals 15 residues. Trimming removed 3 bases from V and 3 bases from J, with 15 bases in between. Germline V CDR1 and CDR2: DFQATT, SNEGSKA (reference sequence). The CDR3 reads CSASPLWQINQPQHF. As DNA, the CDR3 is TGCAGTGCTAGCCCGCTGTGGCAAATCAATCAGCCCCAGCATTTT.

This clonotype was recorded a few times. The rearrangement links TRBV7-9 to TRBJ1-4, with 7 bases matching TRBD1. The germline V gene has CDR1 SEHNR and CDR2 FQNEAQ (reference sequence). V trimming: 1 base; J trimming: 5 bases; junction bases outside the gene matches: 10. The CDR3 covers 17 residues. The CDR3 loop reads CASSLVEGALGNEKLFF. CDR3 DNA sequence: TGTGCCAGCAGCTTAGTCGAGGGGGCCCTGGGGAATGAAAAACTGTTTTTT. The whole variable domain, filled in from reference TRBV7-9 and TRBJ1-4, reads DTGVSQNPRHKITKRGQNVTFRCDPISEHNRLYWYRQTLGQGPEFLTYFQNEAQLEKSRLLSDRFSAERPKGSFSTLEIQRTEQGDSAMYLCASSLVEGALGNEKLFFGSGTQLSVL.

This clonotype occurred many times. The J gene is TRBJ2-3, the V gene TRBV19; D is ambiguous. CDR3 length: 15 amino acids. CDR1 and CDR2 (germline): LNHDA, SQIVND (reference sequence). V dropped 6 bases and J dropped 3 bases, with 16 bases sitting between them. Here the CDR3 DNA reads TGTGCCAGTAGCCCCCGTTTAGAACCAACAGATACGCAGTATTTT. This codes for CASSPRLEPTDTQYF.

By share, this clonotype ranks as medium-sized. The V call is TRBV29-1, the J call TRBJ2-7, with D possibly TRBD1 on 5 matching bases. CDR3 size: 14 residues. CDR1 and CDR2 (germline): SQVTM, ANQGSEA. V was shortened by 1 base and J by 2 bases, with 12 bases between the two germline ends. The CDR3 region has the DNA TGCAGCGTTGAAGGAGCCTTAGGGGCCTACGAGCAGTACTTC. Translating gives CSVEGALGAYEQYF.

This rearrangement joins TRBV29-1 to TRBJ2-6; 9 bases match TRBD1. Germline assignment: CDR1 SQVTM and CDR2 ANQGSEA. CDR3 length: 17 residues. The trim removed 2 bases at V and 0 bases at J, leaving 5 bases unmatched. CDR3 DNA sequence: TGCAGCGTTGAAATGACAGGGGGGGACTCTGGGGCCAACGTCCTGACTTTC. Its translation: CSVEMTGGDSGANVLTF. The variable domain in full, with the rest retrieved from reference TRBV29-1 and TRBJ2-6, is SAVISQKPSRDICQRGTSLTIQCQVDSQVTMMFWYRQQPGQSLTLIATANQGSEATYESGFVIDKFPISRPNLTFSTLTVSNMSPEDSSIYLCSVEMTGGDSGANVLTFGAGSRLTVL.

This clonotype was counted at least ten times. The chain combines TRBV4-1 with TRBJ2-5, with no clear D. The V and J ends lost 0 bases and 4 bases respectively, with 12 bases between them. Germline CDR1 is MGHRA and CDR2 is YSYEKL. This CDR3 contains 15 residues. CDR3 in amino acids: CASSQDPVPGETQYF. CDR3 sequence (DNA): TGCGCCAGCAGCCAAGATCCCGTCCCTGGAGAGACCCAGTACTTC.

The rearrangement joins TRBV2 to TRBJ2-7; TRBD1 matches 9 bases. The CDR3 contains 14 residues. The J segment lost 1 base and the V segment lost 8 bases, leaving 6 bases of the junction unmatched. CDR1 and CDR2 from the germline V gene are SNHLY and FYNNEI. In DNA form, the CDR3 reads TGTGCCAGCTTCCCCGGGACAGGGTCCTACGAGCAGTACTTC. This translates into CASFPGTGSYEQYF.

This clonotype has a count of ten or more. The chain links TRBV29-1 to TRBJ1-2; D might be TRBD1 (5 bases). Looked up from germline, CDR1 is SQVTM and CDR2 is ANQGSEA. The CDR3 has 13 amino acids. The V end was cut by 3 bases, the J end by 4 bases, with 12 bases between. In DNA form, the CDR3 reads TGCAGCGTTGACGAGGGGCTGGGCTATGGCTACACCTTC. This translates into CSVDEGLGYGYTF.

This clonotype was recorded at least ten times. This rearrangement joins TRBV9 to TRBJ2-5; a weak D match, TRBD1 (6 bases). The germline V gene has CDR1 SGDLS and CDR2 YYNGEE. Trimming pared 4 bases from V and 5 bases from J, leaving 12 bases between. The CDR3 spans 13 residues. The CDR3 spells CASSSYGGETQYF. CDR3 in DNA: TGTGCCAGCAGCTCCTATGGGGGCGAGACCCAGTACTTC.

This clonotype was seen many times. The gene calls are TRBV20-1 and TRBJ2-2; D possibly corresponds to TRBD2 (6 bases). Germline values: CDR1 DFQATT, CDR2 SNEGSKA (reference sequence). CDR3 size: 14 residues. Between the trimmed V and J ends, which lost 3 bases and 5 bases, there was a span of 13 bases. The CDR3 region is CSASPPGVTGELFF. The CDR3 DNA sequence: TGCAGTGCTAGTCCTCCGGGGGTTACCGGGGAGCTGTTTTTT.

This clonotype was seen repeatedly, ten times or more. The rearrangement joins TRBV9 to TRBJ2-7; TRBD2 might be the D (6 bases). In germline, CDR1 is SGDLS, CDR2 YYNGEE. V shed 0 bases and J shed 0 bases, with 7 bases lying between them. This CDR3 is 14 amino acids long. In nucleotides, the CDR3 is TGTGCCAGCAGCGTAGGCGGGGACTCCTACGAGCAGTACTTC. This sequence encodes CASSVGGDSYEQYF.

The V call is TRBV6-5, the J call TRBJ1-2; perhaps TRBD1 as D (5 bases). CDR3 length: 15 amino acids. CDR1 is MNHEY, CDR2 SVGAGI, per germline. V lost 2 bases, J lost 7 bases, and 17 bases lay in between. The CDR3 coding sequence is TGTGCCAGCAGTTACCGGGGGGTGAGTGGCCGTGGCTACACCTTC. It specifies CASSYRGVSGRGYTF.

This clonotype ranks as medium-sized (0.01 to 0.1%). The J gene is TRBJ2-2, the V gene TRBV7-2; D gene uncertain. This CDR3 is 16 amino acids long. The ends were cut back, 2 bases at V and 1 base at J, with 11 bases in the middle. Germline CDR1 is SGHTA and CDR2 is FQGNSA. The CDR3 nucleotides read TGTGCCAGCAGCTTATCGCTAGGGATGAACACCGGGGAGCTGTTTTTT. It yields the protein CASSLSLGMNTGELFF.

By sample share, this clonotype is medium-sized. This chain uses TRBV21-1 with TRBJ2-5; the D segment call TRBD1 is taken from the table without a DNA check. TRBV21-1 has pseudogene status. The CDR3 length is 16 residues. CDR3: CASSNPTRGAYETQYF. DNA of the CDR3: TGTGCCAGCAGCAACCCAACCCGGGGGGCATACGAGACCCAGTACTTC.

There are many counts of this clonotype. The rearrangement links TRBV20-1 to TRBJ2-4; no firm D call. V shed 1 base and J shed 6 bases, with 10 bases lying between them. The germline gives CDR1 DFQATT, CDR2 SNEGSKA (reference sequence). The CDR3 runs 13 residues. CDR3 in DNA: TGCAGTGCTAGAGTGGGCGGAACAAACATTCAGTACTTC. It yields the protein CSARVGGTNIQYF.

The sample holds a few counts of this clonotype. The CDR3 sequence is CASSLGGQGFLHTEAFF. The CDR3 coding sequence is TGCGCCAGCAGCTTGGGTGGACAGGGGTTTTTACACACTGAAGCTTTCTTT. This chain links TRBV5-1 with TRBJ1-1; TRBD1 agrees at 9 bases. The CDR3 spans 17 residues. With V trimmed by 0 bases and J by 3 bases, 9 bases remained unmatched. In germline, CDR1 is SGHRS, CDR2 YFSETQ.

This clonotype was picked up many times. The chain combines TRBV2 with TRBJ2-5, with 10 bases matching TRBD1. The CDR3 spans 15 residues. Unmatched junction bases numbered 10, after V lost 10 bases and J lost 2 bases. From germline, CDR1 is SNHLY and CDR2 FYNNEI. CDR3 sequence reads: CATQGQGLVQETQYF. CDR3 coding DNA: TGTGCCACCCAGGGACAGGGGCTTGTTCAAGAGACCCAGTACTTC.

The V gene is TRBV7-9, the J gene TRBJ1-1, with unresolved D. This CDR3 spans 14 amino acids. Germline V gene sequence: CDR1 SEHNR, CDR2 FQNEAQ (reference sequence). Trimming left V 4 bases short and J 5 bases short, with 14 bases between. The CDR3 is CASSSTTGLTEAFF. The CDR3 nucleotides are TGTGCCAGCAGCTCAACGACGGGGTTGACTGAAGCTTTCTTT.

V usage is TRBV19 and J usage is TRBJ2-5, with 7 bases that match TRBD1. The CDR3 is made up of 15 amino acids. Germline values: CDR1 LNHDA, CDR2 SQIVND (reference sequence). V shed 4 bases, J shed 2 bases, and the junction held 7 bases outside the gene matches. CDR3 in DNA: TGTGCCAGTAGTAGGCCGGGACAGCTTCAAGAGACCCAGTACTTC. Its protein is CASSRPGQLQETQYF. The variable domain in full, completed from reference TRBV19 and TRBJ2-5, reads DGGITQSPKYLFRKEGQNVTLSCEQNLNHDAMYWYRQDPGQGLRLIYYSQIVNDFQKGDIAEGYSVSREKKESFPLTVTSAQKNPTAFYLCASSRPGQLQETQYFGPGTRLLVL.

This clonotype was counted many times. The genes are TRBV4-1 and TRBJ2-7; 8 bases are shared with TRBD2. The germline V gene encodes CDR1 MGHRA and CDR2 YSYEKL. CDR3 length: 15 amino acids. V gave up 2 bases and J gave up 5 bases; unmatched junction bases: 8. This CDR3 reads CASSQTRGGGNEQYF. CDR3 nucleotide sequence: TGCGCCAGCAGCCAAACCCGGGGGGGCGGCAACGAGCAGTACTTC.

V and J are TRBV5-1 and TRBJ2-5; D unresolved. There are 14 residues in the CDR3. The germline CDR1 and CDR2 sequences are SGHRS and YFSETQ. V dropped 0 bases and J dropped 3 bases, with 9 bases sitting between them. The CDR3 loop is CASSLGQTKETQYF. In nucleotides, the CDR3 is TGCGCCAGCAGCTTGGGACAAACTAAAGAGACCCAGTACTTC.

The rearrangement uses TRBV2 and TRBJ1-1, with D tentatively TRBD1 (5 bases). Per the germline V gene, CDR1 is SNHLY and CDR2 is FYNNEI. Deletions cut 3 bases from V and 6 bases from J, with 23 bases between. The CDR3 contains 17 residues. The CDR3 DNA reads as TGTGCCAGCAGTGAGGGCTGGGGCACACAAGAACAAGCTGAAGCTTTCTTT. This encodes CASSEGWGTQEQAEAFF.

This clonotype came up many times. V usage is TRBV12-3 or TRBV12-4 and J usage is TRBJ1-5; unclear D gene. Trimming stripped 3 bases from V and 6 bases from J, with 9 bases between. This CDR3 contains 13 residues. The CDR3 sequence is CASSLSDRQPQHF. CDR3 in DNA: TGTGCCAGCAGTTTGAGCGATCGTCAGCCCCAGCATTTT.

Only a few counts were recorded for this clonotype. The genes are TRBV19 and TRBJ1-1; the match to TRBD1 covers 8 bases. In germline, CDR1 is LNHDA, CDR2 SQIVND (reference sequence). Trimming took 5 bases from V and 4 from J; bases not matched to a gene: 9. The CDR3 runs to 15 residues. The CDR3 protein is CASSSRTGWGTEAFF. CDR3 coding DNA: TGTGCCAGTAGTTCTCGGACAGGGTGGGGCACTGAAGCTTTCTTT.